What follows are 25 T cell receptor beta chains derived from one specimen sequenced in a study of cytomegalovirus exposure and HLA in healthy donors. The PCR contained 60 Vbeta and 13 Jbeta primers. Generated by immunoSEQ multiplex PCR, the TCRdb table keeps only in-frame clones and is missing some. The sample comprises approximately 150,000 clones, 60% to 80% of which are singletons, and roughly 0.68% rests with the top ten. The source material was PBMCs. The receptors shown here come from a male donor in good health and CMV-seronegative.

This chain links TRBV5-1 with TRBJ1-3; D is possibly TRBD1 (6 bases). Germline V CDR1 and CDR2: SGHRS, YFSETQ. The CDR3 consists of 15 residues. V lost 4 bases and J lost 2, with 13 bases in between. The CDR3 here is CASSRGQPPGNTIYF. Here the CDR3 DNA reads TGCGCCAGCAGCCGAGGACAGCCCCCTGGAAACACCATATATTTT.

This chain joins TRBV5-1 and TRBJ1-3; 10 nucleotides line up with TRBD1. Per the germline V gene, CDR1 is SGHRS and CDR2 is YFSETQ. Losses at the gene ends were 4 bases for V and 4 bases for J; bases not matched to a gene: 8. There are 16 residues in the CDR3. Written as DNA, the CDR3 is TGCGCCAGCAGCCCACAGGGACAGGGGTCCGGAAACACCATATATTTT. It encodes CASSPQGQGSGNTIYF. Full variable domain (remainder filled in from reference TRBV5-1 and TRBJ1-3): KAGVTQTPRYLIKTRGQQVTLSCSPISGHRSVSWYQQTPGQGLQFLFEYFSETQRNKGNFPGRFSGRQFSNSRSEMNVSTLELGDSALYLCASSPQGQGSGNTIYFGEGSWLTVV.

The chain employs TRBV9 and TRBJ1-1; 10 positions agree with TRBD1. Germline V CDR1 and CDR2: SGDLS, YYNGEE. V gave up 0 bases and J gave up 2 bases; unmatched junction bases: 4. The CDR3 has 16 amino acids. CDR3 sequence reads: CASSVGDRGLNTEAFF. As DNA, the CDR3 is TGTGCCAGCAGCGTAGGGGACAGGGGCCTTAACACTGAAGCTTTCTTT. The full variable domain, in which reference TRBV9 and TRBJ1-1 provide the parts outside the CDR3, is DSGVTQTPKHLITATGQRVTLRCSPRSGDLSVYWYQQSLDQGLQFLIQYYNGEERAKGNILERFSAQQFPDLHSELNLSSLELGDSALYFCASSVGDRGLNTEAFFGQGTRLTVV.

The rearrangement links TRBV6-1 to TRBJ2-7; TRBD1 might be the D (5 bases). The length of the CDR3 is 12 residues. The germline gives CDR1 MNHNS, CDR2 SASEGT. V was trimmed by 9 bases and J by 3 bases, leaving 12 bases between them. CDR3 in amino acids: CASSPQGYEQYF. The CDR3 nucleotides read TGTGCCAGTTCCCCGCAGGGCTACGAGCAGTACTTC.

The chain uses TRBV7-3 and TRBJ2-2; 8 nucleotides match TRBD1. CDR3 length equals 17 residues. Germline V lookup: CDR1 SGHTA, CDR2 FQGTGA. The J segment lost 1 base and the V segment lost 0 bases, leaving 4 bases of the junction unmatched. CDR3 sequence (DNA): TGTGCCAGCAGCTTAACAGCCGGGACAGGGAACACCGGGGAGCTGTTTTTT. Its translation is CASSLTAGTGNTGELFF.

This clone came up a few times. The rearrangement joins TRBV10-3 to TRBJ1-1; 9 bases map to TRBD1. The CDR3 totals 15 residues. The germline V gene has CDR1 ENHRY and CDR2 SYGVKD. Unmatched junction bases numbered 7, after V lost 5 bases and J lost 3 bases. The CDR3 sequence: CAISHRDREDTEAFF. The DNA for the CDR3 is TGTGCCATCAGTCACAGGGACAGGGAGGACACTGAAGCTTTCTTT.

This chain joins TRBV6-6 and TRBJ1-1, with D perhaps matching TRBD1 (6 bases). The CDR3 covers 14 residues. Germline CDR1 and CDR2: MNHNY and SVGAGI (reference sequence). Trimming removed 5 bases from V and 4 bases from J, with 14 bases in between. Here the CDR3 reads CASSPYRAPTEAFF. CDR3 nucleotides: TGTGCCAGCAGTCCGTACAGGGCCCCCACTGAAGCTTTCTTT.

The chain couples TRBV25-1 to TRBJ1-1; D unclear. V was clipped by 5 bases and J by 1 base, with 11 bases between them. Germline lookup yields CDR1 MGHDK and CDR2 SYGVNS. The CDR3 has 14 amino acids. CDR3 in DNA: TGTGCCAGCAGTCGGTTAGATTCGAACACTGAAGCTTTCTTT. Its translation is CASSRLDSNTEAFF.

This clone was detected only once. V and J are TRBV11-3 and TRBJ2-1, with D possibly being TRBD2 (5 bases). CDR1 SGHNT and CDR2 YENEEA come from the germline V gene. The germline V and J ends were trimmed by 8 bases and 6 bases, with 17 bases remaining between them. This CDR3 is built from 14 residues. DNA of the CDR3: TGTGCCAGCCGACTCTCGGGGATAACCAATGAGCAGTTCTTC. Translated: CASRLSGITNEQFF. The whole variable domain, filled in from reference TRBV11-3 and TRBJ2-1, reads EAGVVQSPRYKIIEKKQPVAFWCNPISGHNTLYWYLQNLGQGPELLIRYENEEAVDDSQLPKDRFSAERLKGVDSTLKIQPAELGDSAVYLCASRLSGITNEQFFGPGTRLTVL.

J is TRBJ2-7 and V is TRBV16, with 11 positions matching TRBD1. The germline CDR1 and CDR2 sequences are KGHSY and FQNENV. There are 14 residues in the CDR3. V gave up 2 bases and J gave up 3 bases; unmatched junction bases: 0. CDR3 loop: CASSQGTGGYEQYF. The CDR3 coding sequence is TGTGCCAGCAGCCAAGGGACAGGGGGCTACGAGCAGTACTTC.

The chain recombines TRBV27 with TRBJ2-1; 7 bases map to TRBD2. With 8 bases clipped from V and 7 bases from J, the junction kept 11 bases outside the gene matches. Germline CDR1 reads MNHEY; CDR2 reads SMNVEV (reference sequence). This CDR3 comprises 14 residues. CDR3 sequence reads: CASSLGGSGNEQFF. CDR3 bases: TGTGCCAGCTCCCTTGGCGGGAGTGGGAATGAGCAGTTCTTC.

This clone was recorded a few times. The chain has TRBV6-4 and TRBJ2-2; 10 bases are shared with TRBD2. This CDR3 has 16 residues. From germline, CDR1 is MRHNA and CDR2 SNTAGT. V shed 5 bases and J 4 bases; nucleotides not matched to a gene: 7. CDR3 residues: CASSPTSGGVTGELFF. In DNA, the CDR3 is TGTGCCAGCAGTCCGACAAGCGGGGGGGTCACCGGGGAGCTGTTTTTT.

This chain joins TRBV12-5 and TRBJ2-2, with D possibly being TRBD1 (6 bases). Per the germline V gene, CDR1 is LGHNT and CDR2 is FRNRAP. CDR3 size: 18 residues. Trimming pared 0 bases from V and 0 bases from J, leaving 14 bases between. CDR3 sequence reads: CASGLVRDIPSNTGELFF. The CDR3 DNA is TGTGCTAGTGGTTTGGTCCGGGACATCCCATCGAACACCGGGGAGCTGTTTTTT.

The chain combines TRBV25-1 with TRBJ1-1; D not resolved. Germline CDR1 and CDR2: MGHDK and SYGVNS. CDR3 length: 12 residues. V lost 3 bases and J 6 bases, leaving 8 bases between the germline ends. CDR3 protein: CASSDLQSEAFF. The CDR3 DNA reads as TGTGCCAGCAGTGACCTACAGTCTGAAGCTTTCTTT.

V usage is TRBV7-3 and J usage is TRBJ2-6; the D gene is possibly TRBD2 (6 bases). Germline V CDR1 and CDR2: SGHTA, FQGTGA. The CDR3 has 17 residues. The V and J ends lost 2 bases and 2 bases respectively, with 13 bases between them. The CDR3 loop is CASSLEPWGAGANVLTF. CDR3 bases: TGTGCCAGCAGCTTAGAGCCTTGGGGGGCTGGGGCCAACGTCCTGACTTTC.

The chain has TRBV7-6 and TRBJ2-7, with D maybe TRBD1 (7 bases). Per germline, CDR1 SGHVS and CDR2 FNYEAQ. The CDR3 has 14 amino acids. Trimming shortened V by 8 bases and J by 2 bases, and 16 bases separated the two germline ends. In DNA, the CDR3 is TGTGCCAGCTCAAGGGCAGGGGGGCCCTACGAGCAGTACTTC. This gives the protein CASSRAGGPYEQYF.

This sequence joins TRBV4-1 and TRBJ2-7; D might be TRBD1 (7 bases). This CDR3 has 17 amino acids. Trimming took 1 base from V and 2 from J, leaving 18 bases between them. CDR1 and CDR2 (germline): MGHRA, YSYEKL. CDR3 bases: TGCGCCAGCAGCCAAGTTTCGACAGGGACTCCCCCCTACGAGCAGTACTTC. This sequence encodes CASSQVSTGTPPYEQYF.

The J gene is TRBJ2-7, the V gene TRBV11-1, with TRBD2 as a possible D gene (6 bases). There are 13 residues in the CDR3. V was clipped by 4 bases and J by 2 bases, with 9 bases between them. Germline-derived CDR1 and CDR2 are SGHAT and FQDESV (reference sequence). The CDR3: CASSSGTPYEQYF. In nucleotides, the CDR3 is TGTGCCAGCAGCTCTGGGACTCCCTACGAGCAGTACTTC.

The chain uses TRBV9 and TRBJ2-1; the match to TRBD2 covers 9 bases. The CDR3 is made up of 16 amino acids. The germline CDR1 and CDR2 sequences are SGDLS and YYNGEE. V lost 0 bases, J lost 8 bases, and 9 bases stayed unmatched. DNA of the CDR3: TGTGCCAGCAGCGTAGGCGGGAGGGTCGCGGACGATGAGCAGTTCTTC. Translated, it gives CASSVGGRVADDEQFF.

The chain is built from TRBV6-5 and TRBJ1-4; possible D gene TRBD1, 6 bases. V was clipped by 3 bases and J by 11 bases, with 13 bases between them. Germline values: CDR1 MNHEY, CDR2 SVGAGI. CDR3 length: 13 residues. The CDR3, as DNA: TGTGCCAGCAGTTATCAGGGGATTGGTAAACTGTTTTTT. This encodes CASSYQGIGKLFF.

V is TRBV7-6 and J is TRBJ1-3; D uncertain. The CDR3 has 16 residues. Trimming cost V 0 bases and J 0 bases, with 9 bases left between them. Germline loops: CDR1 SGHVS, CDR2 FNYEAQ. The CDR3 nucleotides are TGTGCCAGCAGCTTAGCGTCTGCCGGCTCTGGAAACACCATATATTTT. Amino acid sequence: CASSLASAGSGNTIYF.

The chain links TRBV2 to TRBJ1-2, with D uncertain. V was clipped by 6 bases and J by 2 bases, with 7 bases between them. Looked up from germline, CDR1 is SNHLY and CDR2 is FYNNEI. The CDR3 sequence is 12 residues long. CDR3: CASRTENYGYTF. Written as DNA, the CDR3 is TGTGCCAGCAGAACAGAGAACTATGGCTACACCTTC.

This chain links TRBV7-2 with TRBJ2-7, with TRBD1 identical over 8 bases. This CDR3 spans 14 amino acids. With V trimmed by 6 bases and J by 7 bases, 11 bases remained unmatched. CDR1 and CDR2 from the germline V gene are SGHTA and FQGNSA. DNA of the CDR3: TGTGCCAGCAGAGTTGACAGGGGTGGGGGAGAGCAGTACTTC. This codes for CASRVDRGGGEQYF.

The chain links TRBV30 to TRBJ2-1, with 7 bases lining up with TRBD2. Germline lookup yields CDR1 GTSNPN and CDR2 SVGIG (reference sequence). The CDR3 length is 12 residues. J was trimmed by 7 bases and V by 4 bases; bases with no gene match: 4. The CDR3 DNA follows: TGTGCCTGGAAACGACTAGCTAATGAGCAGTTCTTC. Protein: CAWKRLANEQFF.

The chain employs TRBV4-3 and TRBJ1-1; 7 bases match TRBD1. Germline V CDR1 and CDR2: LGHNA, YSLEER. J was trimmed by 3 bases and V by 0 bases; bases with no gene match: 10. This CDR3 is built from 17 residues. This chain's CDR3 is CASSQDEAEGADTEAFF. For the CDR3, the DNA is TGCGCCAGCAGCCAAGATGAGGCAGAGGGGGCGGACACTGAAGCTTTCTTT.